One sample yielded the 15 T cell receptor beta chains listed below, sequenced in a study of blood T cells in healthy people across ages. A second about 7 to 12 cycle PCR used barcoded and J-beta primers. Each CDR3 protein gets one entry after TCRdb re-called the 5' RACE reads with MiXCR. The sample lists some 930,000 distinct CDR3 sequences, 25% to 30% occurring once. This sample also belongs to another study, concerning T cells of mothers and their children.

The sequenced sample was blood. These receptors all stem from a middle-aged woman in good health.

This chain joins TRBV20-1 and TRBJ2-1; TRBD2 agrees at 12 bases. V dropped 0 bases and J dropped 2; count of bases not matched to a gene: 5. The germline V gene encodes CDR1 DFQATT and CDR2 SNEGSKA (reference sequence). The CDR3 has 17 amino acids. Here the CDR3 reads CSARDSTSGGTYNEQFF. As DNA, the CDR3 is TGCAGTGCTAGAGATAGTACTAGCGGGGGGACCTACAATGAGCAGTTCTTC.

This clonotype showed up just a few times. The J gene is TRBJ2-3, the V gene TRBV20-1; D may be TRBD1 (6 bases). Trimming removed 5 bases from V and 1 base from J, with 10 bases in between. The CDR3 runs to 13 residues. Germline V gene data show CDR1 as DFQATT and CDR2 as SNEGSKA (reference sequence). This CDR3 reads CSAVTGRTDTQYF. Here the CDR3 DNA reads TGCAGTGCTGTGACAGGACGCACAGATACGCAGTATTTT.

At least ten counts were recorded for this clonotype. The CDR3 loop reads CSASGLSYNEQFF. The CDR3 DNA reads as TGCAGTGCTAGCGGGCTCTCCTACAATGAGCAGTTCTTC. The V call is TRBV20-1, the J call TRBJ2-1; D gene uncertain. The CDR3 has 13 residues. V was pared by 3 bases and J by 0 bases, with 6 bases between. Germline CDR1 is DFQATT and CDR2 is SNEGSKA (reference sequence).

This chain joins TRBV29-1 and TRBJ1-2; 9 nucleotides agree with TRBD1. J gave up 5 bases and V 4 bases, and 5 bases lay outside the gene matches. The V gene's germline CDR1 is SQVTM and CDR2 ANQGSEA. The CDR3 has 13 residues. In DNA form, the CDR3 reads TGCAGCGTTGGAACAGGGGGCGCTTATGGCTACACCTTC. This translates into CSVGTGGAYGYTF.

The chain has TRBV7-2 and TRBJ2-7; 7 bases match TRBD2. TRBJ2-5 explains the end of the DNA better; the J call may be wrong. Per the germline V gene, CDR1 is SGHTA and CDR2 is FQGNSA. The CDR3 loop spans 15 amino acids. In nucleotides, the CDR3 is TGTGCCAGCAGCTCGGGGAGCGGGGAAGGGTTGACCCAGTACTTC. This translates into CASSSGSGEGLTQYF.

This sequence joins TRBV5-1 and TRBJ2-1, with D possibly matching TRBD2 (7 bases). This CDR3 contains 15 residues. Trimming cost V 3 bases and J 12 bases, with 22 bases left between them. The V gene's germline CDR1 is SGHRS and CDR2 YFSETQ. DNA of the CDR3: TGCGCCAGCAGCTCAGGACGGGGGGCTCTGCATGGGCAGTTCTTC. Translation gives CASSSGRGALHGQFF.

This clonotype was picked up one time. The chain recombines TRBV28 with TRBJ1-2; D ambiguous. Trimming removed 5 bases at V and 8 bases at J, with 12 bases between. This CDR3 spans 12 amino acids. In germline, CDR1 is MDHEN, CDR2 SYDVKM. CDR3 sequence: CASSNEGWGYTF. The DNA of the CDR3 is TGTGCCAGCAGTAATGAGGGCTGGGGCTACACCTTC.

This chain connects TRBV28 to TRBJ2-3; D not certain. V dropped 10 bases and J dropped 0 bases, with 14 bases sitting between them. There are 14 residues in the CDR3. Germline lookup yields CDR1 MDHEN and CDR2 SYDVKM. The CDR3 loop reads CAILRAPSTDTQYF. Here the CDR3 DNA reads TGTGCCATCCTCCGGGCTCCTAGCACAGATACGCAGTATTTT.

The chain combines TRBV11-1 with TRBJ2-3; D ambiguous. CDR1 and CDR2 from the germline V gene are SGHAT and FQDESV (reference sequence). With 5 bases removed from V and 6 bases from J, the gap between germline ends came to 9 bases. There are 12 residues in the CDR3. The CDR3 here is CASSAWSDTQYF. The CDR3 DNA is TGTGCCAGCAGCGCGTGGTCGGATACGCAGTATTTT.

The chain employs TRBV6-1 and TRBJ2-5, with 8 bases lining up with TRBD2. Losses at the gene ends were 8 bases for V and 1 base for J; bases not matched to a gene: 9. There are 15 residues in the CDR3. The V gene's germline CDR1 is MNHNS and CDR2 SASEGT. This CDR3 is CASVRWTSSQETQYF. In DNA form, the CDR3 reads TGTGCCAGCGTTCGGTGGACTAGCAGCCAAGAGACCCAGTACTTC.

The chain employs TRBV5-4 and TRBJ1-2, with 9 nucleotides matching TRBD1. CDR3 length: 15 residues. Trimming cost V 4 bases and J 4 bases; bases outside gene matches: 8. Germline V lookup: CDR1 SGHNT, CDR2 YYREEE (reference sequence). The CDR3 DNA sequence: TGTGCCAGCAGCGACGACAGGGGGTTTTTCTATGGCTACACCTTC. Its protein is CASSDDRGFFYGYTF. Full variable domain (remainder filled in from reference TRBV5-4 and TRBJ1-2): ETGVTQSPTHLIKTRGQQVTLRCSSQSGHNTVSWYQQALGQGPQFIFQYYREEENGRGNFPPRFSGLQFPNYSSELNVNALELDDSALYLCASSDDRGFFYGYTFGSGTRLTVV.

This clonotype was observed many times. The chain is built from TRBV20-1 and TRBJ1-2, with a possible D match to TRBD1 (6 bases). Germline V gives CDR1 DFQATT, CDR2 SNEGSKA (reference sequence). The CDR3 spans 12 residues. DNA for the CDR3: TGCGCGGTGAGCAGGGGATACTATGGCTACACCTTC. This gives the protein CAVSRGYYGYTF.

Worth noting for this clonotype: This may be a read error: a much more frequent sequence differs by one nucleotide. The rearrangement joins TRBV5-1 to TRBJ2-4; D is possibly TRBD1 or TRBD2 (5 bases each). V was cut by 5 bases and J by 13 bases, with 19 bases left in between. Germline V lookup: CDR1 SGHRS, CDR2 YFSETQ. The CDR3 runs 13 residues. The CDR3 loop is CASRPGTDPRQYF. CDR3 DNA sequence: TGCGCCAGCAGGCCCGGGACGGACCCTAGGCAGTACTTC.

This clonotype has ten or more counts. This rearrangement joins TRBV5-1 to TRBJ2-1; 10 bases are shared with TRBD2. J gave up 3 bases and V 2 bases, and 2 bases lay outside the gene matches. Per the germline V gene, CDR1 is SGHRS and CDR2 is YFSETQ. This CDR3 spans 15 amino acids. In DNA, the CDR3 is TGCGCCAGCAGCTTTAGCGGGGGGTTCTACAATGAGCAGTTCTTC. It translates to CASSFSGGFYNEQFF.

This chain links TRBV5-6 with TRBJ1-4, with TRBD1 matching over 7 bases. Germline values: CDR1 SGHDT, CDR2 YYEEEE. The CDR3 has 16 residues. Germline trimming cut 2 bases from V and 4 bases from J; bases unmatched to any gene: 8. The CDR3 loop reads CASSFWPGQINEKLFF. The DNA for the CDR3 is TGTGCCAGCAGCTTTTGGCCGGGACAGATTAATGAAAAACTGTTTTTT.